This T cell receptor beta chain derives from a study of cytomegalovirus exposure and HLA in healthy donors. Points from the study as a whole: An observed cluster of highly shared sequence variants was recorded as a likely sequencing artifact. Accurate HLA-A and HLA-B prediction from TCR beta sequences was reported for most subjects.

Worth noting for this clone: Its antigen is not known.

Looked up from germline, CDR1 is LGHNT and CDR2 is FRNRAP. V was pared by 3 bases and J by 5 bases, with 5 bases of the junction left unmatched. This CDR3 spans 14 amino acids. The study ran its PCR with 60 Vbeta and 13 Jbeta primers. The protocol was immunoSEQ multiplex PCR, while the TCRdb copy is restricted to in-frame clones and leaves out a portion. This table has more than 200,000 clones, about 80% appearing once. The origin of this receptor is a girl under 18 in good health and CMV-seronegative. This chain connects TRBV12-5 to TRBJ2-3, with 7 bases matching TRBD2. The source material was PBMCs. CDR3 in amino acids: CASGFTGGGDTQYF. The CDR3 DNA sequence: TGTGCTAGTGGTTTTACGGGGGGAGGAGATACGCAGTATTTT.